The entry below describes one T cell receptor beta chain. Antigen unknown. Sample time point: cycle 4 day 1 (C4D1), after five to seven weeks of nivolumab. No patient escaped relapse after autologous stem cell transplantation, and brentuximab vedotin exposure varied. CD4+ T cells were purified from thawed PBMCs by negative selection. This sample is drawn from a study of PD-1 blockade in classical Hodgkin lymphoma. Study-wide background: Patients were dosed intravenously with nivolumab at 3 mg/kg every 2 weeks.

General study results and limits: Newly diagnosed patients had diversity similar to the baseline diversity of complete responders. With CD4+ cells, TCR diversity rose significantly by C4D1, but not with CD8+ cells. Patients with an early start, nivolumab under 1 year after ASCT, were excluded.

CDR1 is SGDLS and CDR2 is YYNGEE in the germline V gene. This CDR3 has 12 amino acids. The ends were cut back, 3 bases at V and 8 bases at J, with 11 bases in the middle. The table came from immunoSEQ multiplex PCR; TCRdb's copy has only in-frame clones and leaves some out. The sample holds about 30,000 clones, around 80% seen once. The chain uses TRBV9 and TRBJ1-1, with D tentatively TRBD1 (5 bases). This receptor was obtained from a human donor with classical Hodgkin lymphoma. Here the sequenced sample was CD4+ T cells from blood, taken before the fourth cycle of nivolumab. This CDR3 reads CASSATGTEAFF. The CDR3 nucleotides are TGTGCCAGCAGCGCCACCGGGACCGAAGCTTTCTTT.